The next 20 T cell receptor beta chains were all read from a single sample in a study of blood T cell repertoires in COVID-19. TCRdb's table, derived via immunoSEQ multiplex PCR, lists solely in-frame clones and lacks some. The table lists around 60,000 clones, roughly 88% of them singletons, with more than 3% in the top ten. The material sequenced was peripheral blood. The source of these receptors is a human donor in a cohort sampled during active COVID-19.

The chain uses TRBV19 and TRBJ2-7, with 12 bases that match TRBD2. Germline V gives CDR1 LNHDA, CDR2 SQIVND (reference sequence). This CDR3 is 14 amino acids long. With V trimmed by 3 bases and J by 7 bases, 4 bases remained unmatched. The CDR3 here is CASSMTSGGGEQYF. CDR3 nucleotide sequence: TGTGCCAGTAGTATGACTAGCGGGGGAGGTGAGCAGTACTTC.

J is TRBJ1-2 and V is TRBV7-2, with 8 positions matching TRBD1. Unmatched junction bases numbered 1, after V lost 2 bases and J lost 5 bases. Germline V gene lookup returns CDR1 SGHTA and CDR2 FQGNSA. The CDR3 is 13 residues long. As DNA, the CDR3 is TGTGCCAGCAGCTTACGACAGGGGTATGGCTACACCTTC. It translates to CASSLRQGYGYTF. The full variable domain, completed using reference TRBV7-2 and TRBJ1-2, is GAGVSQSPSNKVTEKGKDVELRCDPISGHTALYWYRQSLGQGLEFLIYFQGNSAPDKSGLPSDRFSAERTGGSVSTLTIQRTQQEDSAVYLCASSLRQGYGYTFGSGTRLTVV.

This sequence joins TRBV15 and TRBJ2-5; TRBD1 might be the D (5 bases). This CDR3 spans 16 amino acids. V lost 0 bases and J 5 bases, leaving 16 bases between the germline ends. In germline, CDR1 is LNHNV, CDR2 YYDKDF (reference sequence). Here the CDR3 DNA reads TGTGCCACCAGCAGAGAAGCAGGGTTCGGGTGGGAGACCCAGTACTTC. It is translated as CATSREAGFGWETQYF.

Only a few counts were recorded for this clone. The chain links TRBV5-1 to TRBJ2-7; D remains ambiguous. This CDR3 is 13 amino acids long. The ends were cut back, 0 bases at V and 3 bases at J, with 7 bases in the middle. Germline V gives CDR1 SGHRS, CDR2 YFSETQ. CDR3 bases: TGCGCCAGCAGCTTGGATCCCATCTACGAGCAGTACTTC. Translating gives CASSLDPIYEQYF.

There are a few counts of this clone. V gene TRBV11-2 combines with J gene TRBJ2-7; a weak D match, TRBD1 (7 bases). The germline CDR1 and CDR2 sequences are SGHAT and FQNNGV. CDR3 size: 12 residues. V shed 9 bases and J shed 2 bases, with 11 bases lying between them. The CDR3 DNA follows: TGTGCCAGTGGCAGGGGGGCCTACGAGCAGTACTTC. Residues: CASGRGAYEQYF.

The rearrangement links TRBV27 to TRBJ2-7, with no clear D. Germline assignment: CDR1 MNHEY and CDR2 SMNVEV (reference sequence). The CDR3 is 13 amino acids. Trimming left V 0 bases short and J 2 bases short, with 5 bases between. CDR3 residues: CASSLSRPYEQYF. The CDR3 coding sequence is TGTGCCAGCAGTTTATCGCGGCCCTACGAGCAGTACTTC.

The chain has TRBV11-2 and TRBJ2-7; 10 bases fit TRBD1. V shed 3 bases, J shed 3 bases, and the junction held 5 bases outside the gene matches. Per the germline V gene, CDR1 is SGHAT and CDR2 is FQNNGV. The CDR3 length is 15 residues. The CDR3 DNA follows: TGTGCCAGCAGCTTTGGACAGGGGGAATACTACGAGCAGTACTTC. Encoded protein: CASSFGQGEYYEQYF.

The chain links TRBV9 to TRBJ2-1; weak D call: TRBD2 (6 bases). The CDR3 is 15 amino acids. Trimming removed 2 bases from V and 2 bases from J, with 11 bases in between. CDR1 and CDR2 from the germline V gene are SGDLS and YYNGEE. In DNA, the CDR3 is TGTGCCAGCAGCGTTTTAGCGGTGGCCTACAATGAGCAGTTCTTC. Amino acid sequence: CASSVLAVAYNEQFF.

The V and J genes are TRBV30 and TRBJ1-2; TRBD1 might be the D (6 bases). This CDR3 spans 13 amino acids. From germline, CDR1 is GTSNPN and CDR2 SVGIG (reference sequence). Trimming removed 1 base from V and 8 bases from J, with 14 bases in between. CDR3 DNA sequence: TGTGCCTGGAGTGAACAGGGTTTCGGAGGCTACACCTTC. It codes for CAWSEQGFGGYTF. Full variable domain (missing parts from reference TRBV30 and TRBJ1-2): SQTIHQWPATLVQPVGSPLSLECTVEGTSNPNLYWYRQAAGRGLQLLFYSVGIGQISSEVPQNLSASRPQDRQFILSSKKLLLSDSGFYLCAWSEQGFGGYTFGSGTRLTVV.

The gene calls are TRBV5-6 and TRBJ1-5; the D is unclear. The V gene's germline CDR1 is SGHDT and CDR2 YYEEEE. The V end was cut by 0 bases, the J end by 7 bases, with 5 bases between. CDR3 length equals 12 residues. Written as DNA, the CDR3 is TGTGCCAGCAGCTTGGGGGAGCAGCCCCAGCATTTT. Its protein product is CASSLGEQPQHF.

The chain recombines TRBV9 with TRBJ1-2; D is undetermined. The germline V and J ends were trimmed by 0 bases and 5 bases, with 17 bases remaining between them. Germline V gene lookup returns CDR1 SGDLS and CDR2 YYNGEE. The CDR3 loop spans 16 amino acids. The CDR3 DNA follows: TGTGCCAGCAGCGTAGAACGGGCAACAGACTATTATGGCTACACCTTC. It is translated as CASSVERATDYYGYTF.

The table lists this clone with a few counts. The chain couples TRBV6-2 or TRBV6-3 to TRBJ2-5, with 7 bases that match TRBD1. Trimming took 6 bases from V and 2 from J; bases not matched to a gene: 6. This CDR3 has 14 amino acids. The germline gives CDR1 MNHEY, CDR2 SVGEGT. The CDR3 spells CASSAGTAQETQYF. CDR3 nucleotide sequence: TGTGCCAGCAGCGCCGGGACAGCTCAAGAGACCCAGTACTTC.

This clone occurred a few times. J is TRBJ2-7 and V is TRBV11-2, with D hard to call. The CDR3 has 12 amino acids. V was trimmed by 1 base and J by 5 bases, leaving 6 bases between them. Germline-derived CDR1 and CDR2 are SGHAT and FQNNGV. The CDR3 bases are TGTGCCAGCAGCTTAGGCTACGACGAGCAGTACTTC. This translates into CASSLGYDEQYF.

A remark on this clone: Germline and junction disagree at one end, which may indicate a read error. The chain joins TRBV6-5 to TRBJ2-7; 8 bases agree with TRBD2. CDR1 and CDR2 (germline): MNHEY, SVGAGI. The CDR3 is 11 residues long. DNA for the CDR3: TGTGCCGGCGGACTAGCCGGACTGGAGCACTTC. It encodes CAGGLAGLEHF.

The chain uses TRBV2 and TRBJ1-1; D not resolved. CDR3 size: 15 residues. V lost 3 bases to trimming and J lost 1 base, with 12 bases between them. Germline V gene lookup returns CDR1 SNHLY and CDR2 FYNNEI. CDR3 sequence: CASSDGSHSNTEAFF. The CDR3 bases are TGTGCCAGCAGTGATGGCAGTCATTCGAACACTGAAGCTTTCTTT.

This rearrangement joins TRBV6-1 to TRBJ2-7, with 8 bases matching TRBD1. CDR3 length: 15 amino acids. Trimming cost V 1 base and J 2 bases; bases outside gene matches: 4. Per germline, CDR1 MNHNS and CDR2 SASEGT. CDR3 sequence (DNA): TGTGCCAGCAGTGAAGTCTCAGGGGGCGCCTACGAGCAGTACTTC. This sequence encodes CASSEVSGGAYEQYF.

The chain employs TRBV19 and TRBJ1-3; D unresolved. From germline, CDR1 is LNHDA and CDR2 SQIVND (reference sequence). V lost 4 bases, J lost 0 bases, and 7 bases lay in between. CDR3 size: 14 residues. CDR3 in DNA: TGTGCCAGTAGTACGGGGTTCTCTGGAAACACCATATATTTT. This sequence encodes CASSTGFSGNTIYF. Variable domain in full (rest from reference TRBV19 and TRBJ1-3): DGGITQSPKYLFRKEGQNVTLSCEQNLNHDAMYWYRQDPGQGLRLIYYSQIVNDFQKGDIAEGYSVSREKKESFPLTVTSAQKNPTAFYLCASSTGFSGNTIYFGEGSWLTVV.

Here the CDR3 reads CASSFITGDLSGTSTDTQYF. DNA for the CDR3: TGTGCCAGCAGCTTCATTACCGGAGACTTAAGCGGGACTAGCACAGATACGCAGTATTTT. The chain joins TRBV7-6 to TRBJ2-3; 7 bases align to TRBD2. V lost 3 bases to trimming and J lost 0 bases; unmatched junction nucleotides: 18. From germline, CDR1 is SGHVS and CDR2 FNYEAQ. The CDR3 consists of 20 residues.

This clone was seen just once. The V call is TRBV5-6, the J call TRBJ2-1, with 11 positions matching TRBD2. CDR3 length equals 17 residues. V lost 2 bases and J lost 6; bases outside the gene matches: 10. The V gene's germline CDR1 is SGHDT and CDR2 YYEEEE. CDR3 sequence reads: CASSLRLSGRVGNEQFF. The CDR3, as DNA: TGTGCCAGCAGCTTACGCCTTAGCGGGAGGGTAGGCAATGAGCAGTTCTTC.

This sequence joins TRBV4-3 and TRBJ2-1, with D maybe TRBD2 (5 bases). V gave up 0 bases and J gave up 8 bases, with 17 bases separating them. Germline V gene lookup returns CDR1 LGHNA and CDR2 YSLEER. This CDR3 has 16 residues. This CDR3 is CASSQDGGVRGDEQFF. The DNA for the CDR3 is TGCGCCAGCAGCCAAGATGGAGGTGTCCGGGGTGATGAGCAGTTCTTC.